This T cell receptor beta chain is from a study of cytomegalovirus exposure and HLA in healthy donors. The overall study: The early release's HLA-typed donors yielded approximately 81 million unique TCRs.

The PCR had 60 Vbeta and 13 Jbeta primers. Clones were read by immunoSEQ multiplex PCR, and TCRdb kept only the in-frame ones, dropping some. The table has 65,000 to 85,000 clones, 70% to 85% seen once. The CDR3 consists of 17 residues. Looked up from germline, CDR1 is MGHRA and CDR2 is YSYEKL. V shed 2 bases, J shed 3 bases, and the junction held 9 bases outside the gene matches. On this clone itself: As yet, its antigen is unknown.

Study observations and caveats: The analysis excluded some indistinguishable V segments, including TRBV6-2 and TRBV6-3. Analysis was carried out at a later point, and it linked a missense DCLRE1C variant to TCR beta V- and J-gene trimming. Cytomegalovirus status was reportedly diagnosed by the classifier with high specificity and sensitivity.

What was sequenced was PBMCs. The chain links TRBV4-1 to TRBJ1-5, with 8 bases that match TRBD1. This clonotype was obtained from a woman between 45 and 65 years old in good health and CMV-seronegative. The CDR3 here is CASSQTLTRGPNQPQHF. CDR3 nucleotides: TGCGCCAGCAGCCAAACACTGACCAGGGGGCCCAATCAGCCCCAGCATTTT.